These 8 T cell receptor beta chains originate from one sample sequenced in a study of T cell changes during pregnancy in multiple sclerosis. This table comes from immunoSEQ multiplex PCR, and its TCRdb copy is limited to in-frame clones, with some not included. Of 20,000 or so clones in the sample, around 86% were seen once. Sequenced here: CD8+ T cells from peripheral blood mononuclear cells, sampled in the third trimester of pregnancy. These receptors all stem from a female donor in good health, enrolled as a control in a pregnancy study.

J is TRBJ1-1 and V is TRBV5-8; D call uncertain. V lost 9 bases to trimming and J lost 0 bases, with 12 bases between them. Per the germline V gene, CDR1 is SGHTS and CDR2 is YDEGEE. This CDR3 has 13 amino acids. The CDR3 here is CATSGLLNTEAFF. DNA of the CDR3: TGTGCCACCTCCGGACTCCTGAACACTGAAGCTTTCTTT.

This chain connects TRBV9 to TRBJ1-5; the D is unclear. CDR3 length equals 15 residues. Deletions cut 3 bases from V and 3 bases from J, with 13 bases between. Germline V gene sequence: CDR1 SGDLS, CDR2 YYNGEE. DNA of the CDR3: TGTGCCAGCAGCGGGGGAGGTAGCGTCAATCAGCCCCAGCATTTT. Translated: CASSGGGSVNQPQHF.

The genes are TRBV29-1 and TRBJ1-1; 8 bases are a match to TRBD1. J lost 3 bases, V lost 5 bases, and 17 bases had no gene match. The CDR3 runs to 17 residues. Per the germline V gene, CDR1 is SQVTM and CDR2 is ANQGSEA. The CDR3 sequence is CSVLRWTGTGDYTEAFF. CDR3 DNA sequence: TGCAGCGTTTTACGGTGGACAGGGACTGGGGACTACACTGAAGCTTTCTTT.

The chain joins TRBV5-6 to TRBJ1-1; possible D gene TRBD1, 5 bases. Germline CDR1 is SGHDT and CDR2 is YYEEEE. Trimming removed 0 bases from V and 3 bases from J, with 9 bases in between. The CDR3 length is 14 residues. The DNA of the CDR3 is TGTGCCAGCAGCTTGGGGACAAGCTACACTGAAGCTTTCTTT. This gives the protein CASSLGTSYTEAFF.

This chain joins TRBV13 and TRBJ2-3, with D hard to call. Per the germline V gene, CDR1 is PRHDT and CDR2 is FYEKMQ (reference sequence). V was pared by 2 bases and J by 6 bases, with 9 bases between. This CDR3 is built from 13 residues. CDR3 nucleotide sequence: TGTGCCAGCAGCTTATCCAGTGGTGATACGCAGTATTTT. As protein: CASSLSSGDTQYF. Full variable domain (outside the CDR3, taken from reference TRBV13 and TRBJ2-3): AAGVIQSPRHLIKEKRETATLKCYPIPRHDTVYWYQQGPGQDPQFLISFYEKMQSDKGSIPDRFSAQQFSDYHSELNMSSLELGDSALYFCASSLSSGDTQYFGPGTRLTVL.

The V gene is TRBV4-3, the J gene TRBJ2-7, with no clear D. Germline values: CDR1 LGHNA, CDR2 YSLEER. This CDR3 contains 14 residues. Trimming shortened V by 6 bases and J by 2 bases, and 14 bases separated the two germline ends. Here the CDR3 reads CASSETRLAYEQYF. The CDR3 DNA follows: TGCGCCAGCAGTGAAACCCGGCTAGCCTACGAGCAGTACTTC.

This clone was detected once. This chain connects TRBV7-2 to TRBJ1-2, with TRBD1 matching over 7 bases. Germline loops: CDR1 SGHTA, CDR2 FQGNSA. Trimming took 1 base from V and 3 from J; bases not matched to a gene: 8. The CDR3 runs 16 residues. Here the CDR3 DNA reads TGTGCCAGCAGCTTAGATTTGAGGGACAGATACTATGGCTACACCTTC. Its protein product is CASSLDLRDRYYGYTF.

This chain uses TRBV30 with TRBJ1-1; tentatively, D is TRBD1 (5 bases). The CDR3 has 12 residues. Trimming left V 6 bases short and J 1 base short, with 9 bases between. CDR1 GTSNPN and CDR2 SVGIG come from the germline V gene (reference sequence). This CDR3 is CACLGQNTEAFF. As DNA, the CDR3 is TGTGCCTGCTTAGGACAGAACACTGAAGCTTTCTTT.